The present T cell receptor beta chain was sequenced within a study of blood T cell repertoires in COVID-19. Turning to the study itself: Specimens from acute and convalescent COVID-19 originated in the United States, Italy and Spain. From T cells, B-cell-depleted T cells, or PBMCs came the material, which was cDNA or gDNA.

Source study methods: From reference gene primer amplification, estimates of nucleated cell counts were derived. The data were produced by immunoSEQ multiplex PCR, yet TCRdb's version contains in-frame clones alone and is incomplete. V and J calls and clone size follow that table, whereas D and trimming were derived from the DNA. The table records 130,000 to 150,000 clones, just under 80% of them present only once. This clone was observed a few times. The sequence was collected from a woman aged 60-75 years with acute or convalescent COVID-19. The sequenced sample was peripheral blood.

CDR3 in DNA: TGTGCCAGCTCACCCTATGGGGGGGTTACGGATACGCAGTATTTT. Its protein is CASSPYGGVTDTQYF. The rearrangement links TRBV18 to TRBJ2-3; 7 nucleotides line up with TRBD2. There are 15 residues in the CDR3. The germline gives CDR1 KGHSH, CDR2 LQKENI. With V trimmed by 3 bases and J by 6 bases, 9 bases remained unmatched. Using reference TRBV18 and TRBJ2-3 for the parts outside the CDR3, the full variable domain is NAGVMQNPRHLVRRRGQEARLRCSPMKGHSHVYWYRQLPEEGLKFMVYLQKENIIDESGMPKERFSAEFPKEGPSILRIQQVVRGDSAAYFCASSPYGGVTDTQYFGPGTRLTVL.